The rows below give T cell receptor beta chains drawn from one sample of a study of cytomegalovirus exposure and HLA in healthy donors. The assay was immunoSEQ multiplex PCR, and TCRdb's table has in-frame clones only and misses some. Of approximately 150,000 clones in the sample, around 80% were seen once. Sequenced material: PBMCs. The receptors derive from a man aged 25-45 years in good health and CMV-seropositive. Both conserved end residues are part of each CDR3. Fields, in order: D gene, J gene, CDR3 length, clone size, V gene, CDR3 protein, CDR3 DNA. D genes are given only for firm matches. Some rows have no size entry. The others give once, few or many, or a class for an expanded clone.

d_call: .
j_call: TRBJ1-2
cdr3_length: 13
clone_size: .
v_call: TRBV27
cdr3_aa: CASSLRGIYGYTF
cdr3_nt: TGTGCCAGCAGTTTACGGGGAATTTATGGCTACACCTTC

d_call: .
j_call: TRBJ2-5
cdr3_length: 13
clone_size: .
v_call: TRBV2
cdr3_aa: CASSEYGQETQYF
cdr3_nt: TGTGCCAGCAGTGAATACGGTCAAGAGACCCAGTACTTC

d_call: .
j_call: TRBJ2-6
cdr3_length: 17
clone_size: .
v_call: TRBV7-2
cdr3_aa: CASSHITGNPGANVLTF
cdr3_nt: TGTGCCAGCAGCCACATAACAGGGAACCCAGGGGCCAACGTCCTGACTTTC

d_call: .
j_call: TRBJ1-1
cdr3_length: 17
clone_size: .
v_call: TRBV21-1
cdr3_aa: CASSRKGGGICFTEAFF
cdr3_nt: TGTGCCAGCAGCAGAAAGGGAGGTGGAATCTGTTTCACTGAAGCTTTCTTT

d_call: TRBD2
j_call: TRBJ2-1
cdr3_length: 20
clone_size: .
v_call: TRBV14
cdr3_aa: CASSRRPTGTSGISYNEQFF
cdr3_nt: TGTGCCAGCAGCCGGAGACCAACCGGGACTAGCGGAATCTCCTACAATGAGCAGTTCTTC

d_call: .
j_call: TRBJ2-7
cdr3_length: 14
clone_size: .
v_call: TRBV7-8
cdr3_aa: CASSPQTGTYEQYF
cdr3_nt: TGTGCCAGCAGCCCCCAGACAGGCACCTACGAGCAGTACTTC

d_call: TRBD2
j_call: TRBJ2-1
cdr3_length: 11
clone_size: once
v_call: TRBV5-8
cdr3_aa: CASSLETSELF
cdr3_nt: TGTGCCAGCAGCTTAGAGACTAGCGAACTCTTC

d_call: .
j_call: TRBJ2-5
cdr3_length: 11
clone_size: .
v_call: TRBV9
cdr3_aa: CASSPGLTQYF
cdr3_nt: TGTGCCAGCAGCCCAGGGTTGACCCAGTACTTC

d_call: .
j_call: TRBJ2-3
cdr3_length: 17
clone_size: .
v_call: TRBV5-5
cdr3_aa: CASSPVNRAPSTDTQYF
cdr3_nt: TGTGCCAGCAGCCCGGTCAACAGGGCACCTAGCACAGATACGCAGTATTTT

d_call: .
j_call: TRBJ1-6
cdr3_length: 14
clone_size: once
v_call: TRBV27
cdr3_aa: CASSLTAYNSPLHF
cdr3_nt: TGTGCCAGCAGTTTAACAGCATATAATTCACCCCTCCACTTT

d_call: TRBD1
j_call: TRBJ1-1
cdr3_length: 15
clone_size: .
v_call: TRBV10-2
cdr3_aa: CASSETGGLGTEAFF
cdr3_nt: TGCGCCAGCAGTGAGACAGGGGGTCTCGGTACTGAAGCTTTCTTT

d_call: TRBD1
j_call: TRBJ1-4
cdr3_length: 14
clone_size: .
v_call: TRBV5-1
cdr3_aa: CASSLQGADEKLFF
cdr3_nt: TGCGCCAGCAGCTTACAGGGGGCAGATGAAAAACTGTTTTTT

d_call: .
j_call: TRBJ2-3
cdr3_length: 15
clone_size: .
v_call: TRBV6-1
cdr3_aa: CASSIQGGGTDTQYF
cdr3_nt: TGTGCCAGCAGTATACAGGGAGGGGGCACAGATACGCAGTATTTT

d_call: TRBD2
j_call: TRBJ2-2
cdr3_length: 17
clone_size: .
v_call: TRBV7-7
cdr3_aa: CASSPPVGGGATGELFF
cdr3_nt: TGTGCCAGCAGTCCACCCGTCGGCGGGGGGGCCACCGGGGAGCTGTTTTTT

d_call: TRBD2
j_call: TRBJ2-3
cdr3_length: 17
clone_size: .
v_call: TRBV28
cdr3_aa: CASRGGTNTVRRDTQYF
cdr3_nt: TGTGCCAGCAGAGGAGGGACTAATACCGTACGGCGTGATACGCAGTATTTT

d_call: .
j_call: TRBJ1-3
cdr3_length: 16
clone_size: .
v_call: TRBV7-2
cdr3_aa: CASSLVSRPSGNTIYF
cdr3_nt: TGTGCCAGCAGCTTAGTGTCCAGGCCGTCTGGAAACACCATATATTTT

d_call: TRBD1
j_call: TRBJ2-1
cdr3_length: 15
clone_size: .
v_call: TRBV13
cdr3_aa: CASSLTGPISYEQFF
cdr3_nt: TGTGCCAGCAGCTTGACAGGGCCAATATCTTATGAGCAGTTCTTC

d_call: .
j_call: TRBJ1-2
cdr3_length: 15
clone_size: .
v_call: TRBV6-5
cdr3_aa: CASSYSSLDSYGYTF
cdr3_nt: TGTGCCAGCAGTTACTCGAGCCTGGACAGCTATGGCTACACCTTC

d_call: .
j_call: TRBJ2-3
cdr3_length: 12
clone_size: .
v_call: TRBV6-1
cdr3_aa: CASRIYQDTQYF
cdr3_nt: TGTGCCAGCAGGATCTACCAAGATACGCAGTATTTT

d_call: .
j_call: TRBJ2-1
cdr3_length: 18
clone_size: .
v_call: TRBV5-1
cdr3_aa: CASSSGLHAQPSYNEQFF
cdr3_nt: TGCGCCAGCAGCTCGGGACTCCACGCTCAGCCTTCCTACAATGAGCAGTTCTTC

d_call: .
j_call: TRBJ2-7
cdr3_length: 13
clone_size: few
v_call: TRBV28
cdr3_aa: CASSLSRGGEQYF
cdr3_nt: TGTGCCAGCAGTTTATCCAGGGGTGGCGAGCAGTACTTC

d_call: .
j_call: TRBJ2-3
cdr3_length: 13
clone_size: .
v_call: TRBV4-2
cdr3_aa: CASSQDATDTQYF
cdr3_nt: TGTGCCAGCAGCCAAGATGCGACAGATACGCAGTATTTT

d_call: .
j_call: TRBJ1-1
cdr3_length: 15
clone_size: few
v_call: TRBV19
cdr3_aa: CASSIEVRSGTEAFF
cdr3_nt: TGTGCCAGTAGTATAGAAGTAAGATCGGGGACTGAAGCTTTCTTT

d_call: TRBD1
j_call: TRBJ1-2
cdr3_length: 12
clone_size: .
v_call: TRBV7-9
cdr3_aa: CSSSLTGQDLFF
cdr3_nt: TGTTCCAGCAGCTTGACGGGACAGGACCTCTTCTTC

d_call: TRBD1
j_call: TRBJ2-7
cdr3_length: 15
clone_size: .
v_call: TRBV27
cdr3_aa: CASSISPGTGSAQYF
cdr3_nt: TGTGCCAGCAGTATCTCCCCGGGGACAGGCTCCGCGCAGTACTTC

d_call: .
j_call: TRBJ1-1
cdr3_length: 14
clone_size: .
v_call: TRBV7-6
cdr3_aa: CASTSLGGNTEAFF
cdr3_nt: TGTGCCAGCACCTCTCTCGGGGGGAACACTGAAGCTTTCTTT

d_call: TRBD1
j_call: TRBJ1-4
cdr3_length: 16
clone_size: few
v_call: TRBV9
cdr3_aa: CASSVSFEGAKEKLFF
cdr3_nt: TGTGCCAGCAGCGTCTCTTTTGAGGGGGCGAAGGAAAAACTGTTTTTT

d_call: TRBD2
j_call: TRBJ2-1
cdr3_length: 15
clone_size: .
v_call: TRBV28
cdr3_aa: CASSEAGLGGNEQFF
cdr3_nt: TGTGCCAGCAGTGAGGCGGGACTAGGGGGCAATGAGCAGTTCTTC

d_call: .
j_call: TRBJ1-1
cdr3_length: 14
clone_size: .
v_call: TRBV5-8
cdr3_aa: CASSLHIAGTEAFF
cdr3_nt: TGTGCCAGCAGCTTACACATCGCGGGGACTGAAGCTTTCTTT

d_call: TRBD1
j_call: TRBJ1-6
cdr3_length: 14
clone_size: .
v_call: TRBV6-5
cdr3_aa: CASRGQDYNSPLHF
cdr3_nt: TGTGCCAGCAGGGGACAGGACTATAATTCACCCCTCCACTTT

d_call: TRBD2
j_call: TRBJ2-3
cdr3_length: 14
clone_size: .
v_call: TRBV5-6
cdr3_aa: CASLRGMILDTQYF
cdr3_nt: TGTGCCAGCCTGCGGGGGATGATCTTGGATACGCAGTATTTT

d_call: TRBD2
j_call: TRBJ2-7
cdr3_length: 15
clone_size: .
v_call: TRBV9
cdr3_aa: CASSVGLAGVVEQYF
cdr3_nt: TGTGCCAGCAGCGTAGGGCTAGCGGGAGTTGTCGAGCAGTACTTC

d_call: .
j_call: TRBJ1-1
cdr3_length: 14
clone_size: .
v_call: TRBV5-6
cdr3_aa: CASSSTLWTAEAFF
cdr3_nt: TGTGCCAGCAGCTCCACCTTATGGACAGCTGAAGCTTTCTTT

d_call: .
j_call: TRBJ2-1
cdr3_length: 13
clone_size: .
v_call: TRBV6-5
cdr3_aa: CAAERPSYNEQFF
cdr3_nt: TGTGCCGCCGAGCGCCCCTCCTACAATGAGCAGTTCTTC

d_call: .
j_call: TRBJ1-5
cdr3_length: 14
clone_size: .
v_call: TRBV2
cdr3_aa: CASSGDRIHQPQHF
cdr3_nt: TGTGCCAGCAGTGGAGACAGGATCCATCAGCCCCAGCATTTT

d_call: .
j_call: TRBJ2-5
cdr3_length: 17
clone_size: .
v_call: TRBV7-2
cdr3_aa: CASSLGTGLRIQETQYF
cdr3_nt: TGTGCCAGCAGCTTAGGGACGGGACTCCGAATCCAAGAGACCCAGTACTTC

d_call: .
j_call: TRBJ2-5
cdr3_length: 10
clone_size: .
v_call: TRBV28
cdr3_aa: CASSAGTQYF
cdr3_nt: TGTGCCAGCAGTGCAGGGACCCAGTACTTC

d_call: .
j_call: TRBJ1-1
cdr3_length: 15
clone_size: .
v_call: TRBV5-5
cdr3_aa: CASSFMTAKNTEAFF
cdr3_nt: TGTGCCAGCAGCTTCATGACAGCTAAGAACACTGAAGCTTTCTTT

d_call: TRBD1
j_call: TRBJ1-2
cdr3_length: 18
clone_size: once
v_call: TRBV9
cdr3_aa: CASSVVRQGGSQNYGYTF
cdr3_nt: TGTGCCAGCAGCGTAGTGAGGCAGGGGGGCTCCCAGAACTATGGCTACACCTTC

d_call: TRBD1
j_call: TRBJ2-1
cdr3_length: 14
clone_size: .
v_call: TRBV6-5
cdr3_aa: CASTPGGEVNEQFF
cdr3_nt: TGTGCCAGCACCCCAGGGGGCGAGGTCAATGAGCAGTTCTTC

d_call: .
j_call: TRBJ2-6
cdr3_length: 13
clone_size: .
v_call: TRBV5-6
cdr3_aa: CASSGLGANVLTF
cdr3_nt: TGTGCCAGCAGCGGCCTGGGGGCCAACGTCCTGACTTTC

d_call: TRBD2
j_call: TRBJ2-3
cdr3_length: 15
clone_size: once
v_call: TRBV7-9
cdr3_aa: CASSRPAGGTDTQYF
cdr3_nt: TGTGCCAGCAGCCGACCAGCGGGAGGGACAGATACGCAGTATTTT